This TCR beta chain was obtained from a study of blood T cell repertoires in COVID-19. Turning to the study itself: The origin of the acute and convalescent COVID-19 samples was the United States, Italy and Spain.

Using immunoSEQ multiplex PCR, the repertoire was profiled, and TCRdb retains in-frame clones only, with some absent. This sample has approximately 390,000 clones, with 90% found just once. This clone was observed once. The CDR3 covers 15 residues. Germline CDR1 is SGHTA and CDR2 is FQGNSA. V lost 1 base and J lost 5; bases outside the gene matches: 5. J is TRBJ1-2 and V is TRBV7-2, with 9 bases lining up with TRBD1. Sequenced material: peripheral blood. The clonotype was recovered from a man between 18 and 29 years old with active or convalescent COVID-19. CDR3: CASSLVGQGSYGYTF. In DNA, the CDR3 is TGTGCCAGCAGCTTAGTGGGACAGGGCTCATATGGCTACACCTTC.